This record concerns one TCR beta chain sequence. This clone was detected a few times. The antigen this receptor binds is unknown. Qualities for individual bases were not recorded, and no much larger clone is one base off. This specimen's time point label, interpreted: baseline before oral tofacitinib. Peripheral blood and lesional scalp punch biopsies were obtained from patients with alopecia areata. PBMCs were isolated by density centrifugation and stained for CD3, CD4 and CD8, after which CD4+ and CD8+ T cells were sorted on a FACSAria. This sample is part of a study of CD8+ T cells in alopecia areata listed by TCRdb under 2018. Study-wide context: Treated patients were enrolled in an open-label pilot trial of oral tofacitinib at 5 to 10 mg twice daily for moderate-to-severe alopecia areata. Scalp clonality was compared across normal scalp (n=4), patchy alopecia areata scalp (n=8), and alopecia totalis/universalis scalp (n=8). Patients received tofacitinib for 6 to 18 months and were then followed off drug for 6 months to check for delayed response and recurrence. High-throughput TCRbeta sequencing was used to examine T cell clonal expansion in alopecia areata in both the C3H/HeJ mouse model and human patients. On the human side, TCRbeta sequencing was run on scalp tissue and on sorted CD4+ and CD8+ peripheral blood T cells from healthy controls and from alopecia areata patients with either patchy or totalis/universalis disease. immunoSEQ multiplex PCR using 35 Vbeta forward primers and 13 Jbeta reverse primers was used to amplify TCRbeta CDR3 regions. RNA was obtained with the PAXgene miRNA kit for fixed scalp, the miRNeasy kit for PBMCs, and the RNeasy kit for mouse skin. Biopsies were taken from tofacitinib-treated patients at baseline and again at 4 and 24 weeks into treatment, and several of those patients also had a later scalp biopsy. General conclusions and limits of the study: Compared with normal scalp, lesional scalp, particularly in alopecia totalis/universalis, had higher clonality and more expanded CD8+ clones, which suggests antigenic drive. TCR sequences shared between patients were less clear than in mice, possibly partly because of HLA diversity in the patient population. Scalp TCR repertoire analysis is complicated because resident alphabeta T cells in normal human skin are also sequenced, whereas mouse skin is dominated by gammadelta T cells.

The CDR3 has 13 amino acids, counting the end cysteine and phenylalanine. Just the 39-base CDR3 DNA is kept, in frame starting at base 1. Via the germline V gene, CDR1 is SGHRS and CDR2 YFSETQ. The V end loses 0 bases and the J end loses 6 bases, and a stretch of 6 bases separates them. Libraries were built with the immunoSEQ multiplex PCR assay. RNA was extracted from all samples and reverse transcribed into cDNA, which served as template for TCR sequencing. SuperScript III was used for first-strand cDNA synthesis, primed with a 2:1 mix of oligo-dT and random hexamers. A synthetic immune receptor repertoire was used to gauge amplification bias, and whatever bias remained was removed computationally. On the authors' methods: Raw reads were preprocessed to remove errors, and CDR3 was defined according to IMGT conventions as the region from the conserved cysteine to phenylalanine. Clonality was computed by normalizing Shannon entropy by log2 of the number of productive unique TCRs and subtracting the result from 1. Scalp TCRbeta sequences were cross-referenced with sorted blood CD4 and CD8 repertoires so that the CD4 or CD8 identity of scalp clones could be inferred. TCRdb took this table from immuneACCESS and kept in-frame rearrangements with V and J called. Such tables lack part of the clones; where checked against another copy, unresolved V genes explain under half of the gap, and the rest is unexplained. V, J and clone size are those of that table, while D and trimming were read from the DNA. The sample includes 250,000 or so clones, with 67% observed a single time. The top ten clonotypes cover more than 0.95% of the sample.

The chain is assembled from TRBV5-1 and TRBJ2-2; no D gene call is confident. This specimen consisted of CD4+ T cells sorted from blood, obtained at week 0. The clonotype comes from a human donor with alopecia areata. The CDR3 region has the sequence CASSLDPSGELFF. In nucleotides, the sequence is TGCGCCAGCAGCTTGGACCCTTCCGGGGAGCTGTTTTTT.